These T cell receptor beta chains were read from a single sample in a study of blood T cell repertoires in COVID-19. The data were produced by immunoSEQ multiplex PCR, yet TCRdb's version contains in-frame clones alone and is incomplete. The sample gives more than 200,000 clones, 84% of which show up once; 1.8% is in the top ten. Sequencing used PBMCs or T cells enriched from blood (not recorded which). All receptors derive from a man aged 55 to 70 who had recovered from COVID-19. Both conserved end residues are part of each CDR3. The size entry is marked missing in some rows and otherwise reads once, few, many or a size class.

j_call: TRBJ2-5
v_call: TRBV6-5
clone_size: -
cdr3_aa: CASSYAGEGETQYF

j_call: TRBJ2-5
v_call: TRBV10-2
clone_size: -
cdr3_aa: CASSESTIAGRETQYF

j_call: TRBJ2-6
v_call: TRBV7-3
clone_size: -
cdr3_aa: CASSQVGGGIGSGANVLTF

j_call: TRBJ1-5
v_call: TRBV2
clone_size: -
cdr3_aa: CASSEGQDGQPQHF

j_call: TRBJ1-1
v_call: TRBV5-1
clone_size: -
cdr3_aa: CASSLVGSEAFF

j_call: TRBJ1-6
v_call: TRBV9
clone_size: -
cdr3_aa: CASTSDRGNSPLHF

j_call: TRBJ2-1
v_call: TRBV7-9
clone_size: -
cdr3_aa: CASSRDRGLDNEQFF

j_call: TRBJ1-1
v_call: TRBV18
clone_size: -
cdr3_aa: CASSPREWSGNTEAFF

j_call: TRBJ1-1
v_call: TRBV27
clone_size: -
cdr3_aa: CASSSPPGIGVGTEAFF

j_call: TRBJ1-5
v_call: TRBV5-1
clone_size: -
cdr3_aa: CASSWGAGNQPQHF

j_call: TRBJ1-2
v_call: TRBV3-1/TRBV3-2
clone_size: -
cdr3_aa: CASSQDRQGVRGYTF

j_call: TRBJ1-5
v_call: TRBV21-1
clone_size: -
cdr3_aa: CASSKLLNQPQHF

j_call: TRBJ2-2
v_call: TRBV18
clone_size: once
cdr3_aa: CASSPTTSGTGELFF

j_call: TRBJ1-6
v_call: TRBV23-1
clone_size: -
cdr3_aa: CASSQSPDRGIRDNSPLHF

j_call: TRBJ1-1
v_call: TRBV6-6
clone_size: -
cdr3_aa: CASSPSEGSNTEAFF

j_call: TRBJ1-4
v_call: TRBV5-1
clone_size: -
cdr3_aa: CASSRTGDATNEKLFF

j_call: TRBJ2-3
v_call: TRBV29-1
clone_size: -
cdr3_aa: CSVDTGSDTQYF

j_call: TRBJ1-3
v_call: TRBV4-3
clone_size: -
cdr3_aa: CASSHQTLSGNTIYF

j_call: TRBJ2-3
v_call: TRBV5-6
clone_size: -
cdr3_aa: CASSLHQGSTDTQYF

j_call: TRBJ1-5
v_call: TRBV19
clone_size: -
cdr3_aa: CASSSEGAQPQHF

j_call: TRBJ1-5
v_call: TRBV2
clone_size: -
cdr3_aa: CASNQGYSNQPQHF

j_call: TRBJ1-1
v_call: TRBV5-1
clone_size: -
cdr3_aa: CASSEGQQNTEAFF

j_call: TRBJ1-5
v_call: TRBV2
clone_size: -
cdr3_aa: CASSERQLNQPQHF

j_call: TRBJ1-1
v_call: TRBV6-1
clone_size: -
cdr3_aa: CASSESGGPTEAFF

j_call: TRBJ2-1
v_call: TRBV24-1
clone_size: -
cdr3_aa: CATSANPRKGQGFYNEQFF

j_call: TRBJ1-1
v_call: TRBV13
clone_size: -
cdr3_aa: CASSYPNSPNTEAFF

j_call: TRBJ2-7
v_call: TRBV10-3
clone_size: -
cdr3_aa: CAISVLDIKEYYEQYF

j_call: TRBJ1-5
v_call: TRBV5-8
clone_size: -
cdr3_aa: CASSLGHASNQPQHF

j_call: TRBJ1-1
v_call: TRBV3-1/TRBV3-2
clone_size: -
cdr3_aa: CASSQSIRGGTEAFF

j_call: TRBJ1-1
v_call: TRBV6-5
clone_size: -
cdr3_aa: CASTLGLENTEAFF

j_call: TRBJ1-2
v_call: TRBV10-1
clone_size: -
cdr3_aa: CASSDGPYGYTF

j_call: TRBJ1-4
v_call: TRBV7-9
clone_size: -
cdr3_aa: CASSQTGVGEKLFF

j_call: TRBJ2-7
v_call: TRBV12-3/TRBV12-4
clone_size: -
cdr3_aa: CASSFPPSFEQYF

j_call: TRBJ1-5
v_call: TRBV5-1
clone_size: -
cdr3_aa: CASSPSGVSNQPQHF

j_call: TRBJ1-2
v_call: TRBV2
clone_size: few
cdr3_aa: CASSEAYSQPLYGYTF

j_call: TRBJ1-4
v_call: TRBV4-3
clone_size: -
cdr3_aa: CASSQDVGGKLFF

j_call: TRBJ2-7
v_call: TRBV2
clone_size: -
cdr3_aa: CASRDRGISYEQYF